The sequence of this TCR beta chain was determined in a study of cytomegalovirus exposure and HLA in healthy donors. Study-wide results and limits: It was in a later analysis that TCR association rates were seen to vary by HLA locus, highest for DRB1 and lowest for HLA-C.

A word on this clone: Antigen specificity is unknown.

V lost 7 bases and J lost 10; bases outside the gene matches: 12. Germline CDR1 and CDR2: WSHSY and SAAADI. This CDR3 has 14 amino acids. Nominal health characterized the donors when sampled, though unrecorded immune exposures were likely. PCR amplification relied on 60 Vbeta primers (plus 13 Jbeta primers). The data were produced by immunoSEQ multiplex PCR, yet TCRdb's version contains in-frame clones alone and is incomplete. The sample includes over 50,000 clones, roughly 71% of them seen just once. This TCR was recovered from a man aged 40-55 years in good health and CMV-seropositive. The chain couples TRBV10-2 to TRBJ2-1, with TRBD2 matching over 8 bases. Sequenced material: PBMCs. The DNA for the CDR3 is TGCGCCAGCATACAAAGCGGGGGCCGATGGGAGCAGTTCTTC. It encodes CASIQSGGRWEQFF.